The next 5 T cell receptor beta chains were all read from a single sample in a study of lymphopenia after photon versus proton radiotherapy. Some clones are missing from TCRdb's copy, which holds only in-frame ones; the method was immunoSEQ multiplex PCR. Here the sample spans approximately 6,300 clones, approximately 91% being singletons. The source was peripheral blood, collected from a patient treated with photon-based radiotherapy. The receptor set was obtained from a man between 60 and 75 years old with cholangiocarcinoma.

In its sample, this clone was seen once. The rearrangement uses TRBV4-1 and TRBJ2-1; TRBD1 matches 10 bases. This CDR3 is built from 16 residues. Per germline, CDR1 MGHRA and CDR2 YSYEKL. J was trimmed by 4 bases and V by 1 base; bases with no gene match: 4. The CDR3 sequence: CASSQADRGGYNEQFF. Here the CDR3 DNA reads TGCGCCAGCAGCCAAGCGGACAGGGGGGGATACAATGAGCAGTTCTTC.

The J gene is TRBJ1-2, the V gene TRBV2, with TRBD1 matching 7 bases. The germline CDR1 and CDR2 sequences are SNHLY and FYNNEI. The CDR3 totals 14 residues. The ends lost 6 bases at V and 4 bases at J; junction bases unmatched: 8. The CDR3 bases are TGTGCCAGCAGAGCGCATCGGGACAGCTATGGCTACACCTTC. Protein: CASRAHRDSYGYTF.

V and J are TRBV5-1 and TRBJ1-6, with D possibly matching TRBD1 (5 bases). With 0 bases removed from V and 8 bases from J, the gap between germline ends came to 15 bases. In germline, CDR1 is SGHRS, CDR2 YFSETQ. This CDR3 contains 16 residues. CDR3 nucleotide sequence: TGCGCCAGCAGCTTGGATGGGGGAGGTTGGTATTCACCCCTCCACTTT. Translated, it gives CASSLDGGGWYSPLHF.

This clone appeared once. The V gene is TRBV7-9, the J gene TRBJ2-4; 7 nucleotides align to TRBD2. The germline gives CDR1 SEHNR, CDR2 FQNEAQ (reference sequence). V dropped 0 bases and J dropped 12; count of bases not matched to a gene: 5. There are 13 residues in the CDR3. CDR3: CASSLAGGDHQYF. The CDR3 DNA reads TGTGCCAGCAGCTTAGCTGGGGGGGACCATCAGTACTTC.

The chain uses TRBV28 and TRBJ2-3; D unresolved. The V and J ends lost 6 bases and 4 bases respectively, with 11 bases between them. There are 13 residues in the CDR3. Germline CDR1 is MDHEN and CDR2 is SYDVKM. The CDR3 nucleotides are TGTGCCAGCAGCCCCCCAAGAGCAGATACGCAGTATTTT. This translates into CASSPPRADTQYF.